One T cell receptor (beta chain) is described in this entry. Its specificity is unknown. Method: immunoSEQ multiplex PCR; TCRdb's copy keeps in-frame clones and lacks some. The sample lists over 65,000 clones, 91% occurring once. This sample was taken from a study of graft-versus-host responses after intestinal transplantation. Trimming cost V 5 bases and J 6 bases, with 16 bases left between them. CDR1 is SGHDT and CDR2 is YYEEEE in the germline V gene. CDR3 length equals 14 residues. The starting material was unstimulated CD4+ T cells sorted from spleen or lymph node cells, obtained before intestinal transplant. The receptor was derived from a human donor who received an intestinal transplant. V and J are TRBV5-6 and TRBJ2-3; D gene uncertain. CDR3 in amino acids: CASSYSPLADTQYF. CDR3 bases: TGTGCCAGCAGTTACTCGCCCCTTGCGGATACGCAGTATTTT.